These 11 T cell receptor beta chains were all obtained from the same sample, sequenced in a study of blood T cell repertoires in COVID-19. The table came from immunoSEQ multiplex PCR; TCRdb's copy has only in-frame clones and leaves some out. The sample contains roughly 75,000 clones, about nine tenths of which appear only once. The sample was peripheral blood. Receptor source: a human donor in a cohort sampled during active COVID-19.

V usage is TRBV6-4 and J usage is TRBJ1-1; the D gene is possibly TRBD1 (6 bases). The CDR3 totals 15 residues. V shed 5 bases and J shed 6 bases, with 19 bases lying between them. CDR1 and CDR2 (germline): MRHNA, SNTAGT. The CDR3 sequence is CASSLERGGKAEAFF. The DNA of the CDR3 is TGTGCCAGCAGTCTAGAAAGGGGGGGGAAGGCTGAAGCTTTCTTT.

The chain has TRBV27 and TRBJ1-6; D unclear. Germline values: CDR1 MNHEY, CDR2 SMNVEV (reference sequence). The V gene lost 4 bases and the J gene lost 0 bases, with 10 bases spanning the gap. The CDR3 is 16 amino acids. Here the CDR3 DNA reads TGTGCCAGCAGTTCCATCGCGAGCTCCTATAATTCACCCCTCCACTTT. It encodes CASSSIASSYNSPLHF.

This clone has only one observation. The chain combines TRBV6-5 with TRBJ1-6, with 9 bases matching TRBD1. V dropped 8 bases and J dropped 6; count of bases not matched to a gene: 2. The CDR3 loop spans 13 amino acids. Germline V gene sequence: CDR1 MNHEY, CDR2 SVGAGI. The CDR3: CASATGGNSPLHF. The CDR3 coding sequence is TGTGCCAGCGCGACAGGGGGTAATTCACCCCTCCACTTT.

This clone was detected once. CDR3 DNA sequence: TGTGCCAGCAGTGAGGCCCTTTTCGGTGGCTACACCTTC. This sequence encodes CASSEALFGGYTF. The chain joins TRBV12-3 or TRBV12-4 to TRBJ1-2; D not resolved. The CDR3 covers 13 residues. V lost 5 bases to trimming and J lost 7 bases, with 14 bases between them.

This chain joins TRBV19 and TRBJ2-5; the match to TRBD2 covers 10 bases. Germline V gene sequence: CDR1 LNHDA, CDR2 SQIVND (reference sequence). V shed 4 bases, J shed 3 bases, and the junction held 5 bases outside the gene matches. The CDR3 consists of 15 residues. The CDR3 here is CASSTSGGREETQYF. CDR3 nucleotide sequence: TGTGCCAGTAGTACTAGCGGGGGCCGGGAAGAGACCCAGTACTTC.

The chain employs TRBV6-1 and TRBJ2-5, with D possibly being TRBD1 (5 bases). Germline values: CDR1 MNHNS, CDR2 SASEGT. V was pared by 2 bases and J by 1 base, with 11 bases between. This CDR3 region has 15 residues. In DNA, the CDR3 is TGTGCCAGCAGTGAAAGGGGCGTCCGCCAAGAGACCCAGTACTTC. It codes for CASSERGVRQETQYF.

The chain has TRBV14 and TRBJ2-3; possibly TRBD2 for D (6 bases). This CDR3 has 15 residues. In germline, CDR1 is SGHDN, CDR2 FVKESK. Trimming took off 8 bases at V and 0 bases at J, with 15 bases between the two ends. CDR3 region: CASRRRGGSTDTQYF. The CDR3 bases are TGTGCCAGCCGAAGGCGGGGCGGGAGCACAGATACGCAGTATTTT.

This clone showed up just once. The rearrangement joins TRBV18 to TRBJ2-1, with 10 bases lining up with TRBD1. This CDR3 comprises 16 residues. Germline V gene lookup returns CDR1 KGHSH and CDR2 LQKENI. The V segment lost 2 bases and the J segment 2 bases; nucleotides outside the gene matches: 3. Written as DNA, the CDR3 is TGTGCCAGCTCACCAGGTGGACAGGGGGCCTACAATGAGCAGTTCTTC. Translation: CASSPGGQGAYNEQFF. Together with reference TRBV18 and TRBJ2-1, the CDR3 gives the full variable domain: NAGVMQNPRHLVRRRGQEARLRCSPMKGHSHVYWYRQLPEEGLKFMVYLQKENIIDESGMPKERFSAEFPKEGPSILRIQQVVRGDSAAYFCASSPGGQGAYNEQFFGPGTRLTVL.

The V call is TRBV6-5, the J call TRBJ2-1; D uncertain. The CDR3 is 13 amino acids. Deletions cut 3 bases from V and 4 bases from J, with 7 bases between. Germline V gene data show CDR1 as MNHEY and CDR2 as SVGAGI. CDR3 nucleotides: TGTGCCAGCAGTTATATCGGGTACAATGAGCAGTTCTTC. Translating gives CASSYIGYNEQFF.

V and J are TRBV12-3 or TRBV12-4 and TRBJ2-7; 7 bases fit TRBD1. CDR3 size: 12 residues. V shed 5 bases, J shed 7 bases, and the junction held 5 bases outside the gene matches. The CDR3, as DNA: TGTGCCAGCAGTATAGGGGGCTGGGAGCAGTACTTC. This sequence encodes CASSIGGWEQYF.

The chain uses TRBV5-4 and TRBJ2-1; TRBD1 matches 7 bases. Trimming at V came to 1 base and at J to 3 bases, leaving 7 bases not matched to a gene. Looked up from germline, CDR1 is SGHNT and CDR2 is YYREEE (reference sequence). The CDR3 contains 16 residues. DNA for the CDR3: TGTGCCAGCAGCTTGCACAGGGGCTCGAACTACAATGAGCAGTTCTTC. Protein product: CASSLHRGSNYNEQFF.